The clone carrying this TCR beta chain was observed a single time. These data originate in a study of blood T cell repertoires in COVID-19. Background on the study: Donors in the United States, Italy and Spain gave samples during acute or convalescent COVID-19. T cells, B-cell-depleted T cells, or PBMCs provided the cDNA or gDNA that served as material.

Original analysis: Cell counts per sample came from amplifying reference gene primers. The repertoire was sequenced with immunoSEQ multiplex PCR; TCRdb's copy has only in-frame clones and lacks some. The DNA gave D and trimming, while V, J and clone size come from that table. The table has approximately 300,000 clones, around 88% seen once. Germline values: CDR1 MGHRA, CDR2 YSYEKL. V was clipped by 1 base and J by 3 bases; unmatched bases: 7. The CDR3 has 18 residues. The clonotype originates from a woman in her fifties or sixties with acute or convalescent COVID-19. The chain joins TRBV4-1 to TRBJ2-3; 13 bases are shared with TRBD2. Specimen: peripheral blood. This chain's CDR3 is CASSQGTLGLAGTDTQYF. CDR3 nucleotide sequence: TGCGCCAGCAGCCAAGGAACCTTGGGACTAGCGGGAACAGATACGCAGTATTTT.